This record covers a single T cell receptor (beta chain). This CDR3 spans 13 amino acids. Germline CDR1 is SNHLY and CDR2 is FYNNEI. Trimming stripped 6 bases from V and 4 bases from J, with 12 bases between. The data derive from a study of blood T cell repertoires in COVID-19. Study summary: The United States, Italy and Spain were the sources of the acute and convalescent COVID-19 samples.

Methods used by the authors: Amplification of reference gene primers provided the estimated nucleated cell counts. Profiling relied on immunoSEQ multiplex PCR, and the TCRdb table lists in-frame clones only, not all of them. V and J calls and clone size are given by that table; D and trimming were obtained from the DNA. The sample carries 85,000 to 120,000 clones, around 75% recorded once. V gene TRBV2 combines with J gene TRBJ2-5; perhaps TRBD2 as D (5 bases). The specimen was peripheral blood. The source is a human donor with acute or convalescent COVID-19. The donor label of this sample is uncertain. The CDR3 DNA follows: TGTGCCAGCAGAAGTGTGGGAGCAGAGACCCAGTACTTC. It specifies CASRSVGAETQYF.